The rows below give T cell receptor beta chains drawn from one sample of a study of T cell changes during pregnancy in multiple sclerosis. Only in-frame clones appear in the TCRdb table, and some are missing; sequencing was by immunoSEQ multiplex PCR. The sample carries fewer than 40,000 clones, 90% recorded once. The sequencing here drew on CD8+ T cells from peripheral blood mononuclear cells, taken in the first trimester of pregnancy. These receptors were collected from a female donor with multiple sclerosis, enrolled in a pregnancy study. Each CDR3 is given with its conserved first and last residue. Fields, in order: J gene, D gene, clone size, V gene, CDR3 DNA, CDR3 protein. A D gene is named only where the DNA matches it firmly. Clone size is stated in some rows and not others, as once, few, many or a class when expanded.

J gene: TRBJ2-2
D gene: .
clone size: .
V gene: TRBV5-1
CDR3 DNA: TGCGCCAGCAGCTTGGGGTCTAGCGCCTCCGGGGAGCTGTTTTTT
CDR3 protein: CASSLGSSASGELFF

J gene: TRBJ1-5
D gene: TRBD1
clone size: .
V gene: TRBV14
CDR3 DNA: TGTGCCAGCAGGCGCGGGACAGGGTCACGGGGAGGCCAGCCCCAGCATTTT
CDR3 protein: CASRRGTGSRGGQPQHF

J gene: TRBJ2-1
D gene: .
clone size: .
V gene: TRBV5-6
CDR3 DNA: TGTGCCAGTCTTACTAGAAACCCCTACAATGAGCAGTTCTTC
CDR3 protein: CASLTRNPYNEQFF

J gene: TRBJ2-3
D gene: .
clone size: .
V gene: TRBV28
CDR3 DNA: TGTGCCAGCAACCTAGCTGGGAGCACAGATACGCAGTATTTT
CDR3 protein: CASNLAGSTDTQYF

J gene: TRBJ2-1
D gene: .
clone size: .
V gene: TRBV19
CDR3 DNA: TGTGCCAGTAGTGACGGGAATGAGCAGTTCTTC
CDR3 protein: CASSDGNEQFF

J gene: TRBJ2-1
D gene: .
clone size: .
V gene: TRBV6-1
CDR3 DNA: TGTGCCAGCAGTGAGCTCGCGGGCTCCTACAATGAGCAGTTCTTC
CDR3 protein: CASSELAGSYNEQFF

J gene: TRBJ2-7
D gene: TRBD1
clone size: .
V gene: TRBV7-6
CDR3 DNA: TGTGCCAGCAGCTTCAGGACAGGGGTACTCTACGAGCAGTACTTC
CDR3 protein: CASSFRTGVLYEQYF

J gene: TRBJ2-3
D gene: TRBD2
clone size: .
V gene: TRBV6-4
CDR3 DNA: TGTGCCAGCAGTGGACTAGCGGGAGCGAGCGCAGATACGCAGTATTTT
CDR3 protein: CASSGLAGASADTQYF

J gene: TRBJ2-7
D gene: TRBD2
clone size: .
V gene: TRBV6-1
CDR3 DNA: TGTGCCAGCCGCCGGCGGGAGTTTAACGAGCAGTACTTC
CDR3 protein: CASRRREFNEQYF

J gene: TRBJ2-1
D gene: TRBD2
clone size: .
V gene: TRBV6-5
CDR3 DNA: TGTGCCAGCAGTACGGGGACTACCTACAATGAGCAGTTCTTC
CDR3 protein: CASSTGTTYNEQFF

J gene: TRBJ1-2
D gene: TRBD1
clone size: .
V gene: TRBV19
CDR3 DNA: TGTGCCAGTAGTGGGACAGGGGCAAGTGGCTACACCTTC
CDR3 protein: CASSGTGASGYTF

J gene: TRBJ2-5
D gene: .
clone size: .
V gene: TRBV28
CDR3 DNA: TGTGCCAGCAGTTTAAGGGAGCAAGAGACCCAGTACTTC
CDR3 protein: CASSLREQETQYF

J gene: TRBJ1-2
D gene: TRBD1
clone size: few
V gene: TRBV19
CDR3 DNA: TGTGCCAGTAGGGGACAGACTAACTATGGCTACACCTTC
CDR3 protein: CASRGQTNYGYTF

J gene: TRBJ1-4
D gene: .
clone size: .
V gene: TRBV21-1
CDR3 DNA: TGTGCCAGCAGTCGGCAGGGGAACGGACTGTTTTTT
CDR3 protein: CASSRQGNGLFF

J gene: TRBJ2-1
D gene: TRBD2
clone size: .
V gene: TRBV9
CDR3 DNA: TGTGCCAGCAGCGAGGGACTAGCGGGAGAGCCGTTCTTC
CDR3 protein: CASSEGLAGEPFF

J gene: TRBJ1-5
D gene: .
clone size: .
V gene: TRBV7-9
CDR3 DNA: TGTGCCAGCAGCCCAACCGACAGTAGCAATCAGCCCCAGCATTTT
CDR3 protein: CASSPTDSSNQPQHF

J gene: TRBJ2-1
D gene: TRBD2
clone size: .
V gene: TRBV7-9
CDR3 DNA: TGTGCCAGCAGCTCCGAAAACGGACTAGCGGGAGGGCCGAGGAATGAGCAGTTCTTC
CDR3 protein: CASSSENGLAGGPRNEQFF

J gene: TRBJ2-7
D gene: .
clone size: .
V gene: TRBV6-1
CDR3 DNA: TGTGCCAGCAGGGGGGGACTTTACGAGCAGTACTTC
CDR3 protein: CASRGGLYEQYF

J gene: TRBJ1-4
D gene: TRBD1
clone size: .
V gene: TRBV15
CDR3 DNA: TGTGCCACCAGCAGAGATCTCTCAGGGGGCGGAGTGAAACTGTTTTTT
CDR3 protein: CATSRDLSGGGVKLFF

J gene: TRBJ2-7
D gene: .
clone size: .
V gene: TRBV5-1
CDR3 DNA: TGCGCCAGCAACGGGGACTACGAGCAGTACTTC
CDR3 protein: CASNGDYEQYF

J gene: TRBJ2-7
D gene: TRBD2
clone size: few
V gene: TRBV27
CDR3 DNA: TGTGCCAGCAGAATAACTAGCGGTACAACCTACGAGCAGTACTTC
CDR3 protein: CASRITSGTTYEQYF

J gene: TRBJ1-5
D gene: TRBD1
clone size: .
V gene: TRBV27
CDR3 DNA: TGTGCCAGCAGTTTACAGGGGGGCAATCAGCCCCAGCATTTT
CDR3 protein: CASSLQGGNQPQHF

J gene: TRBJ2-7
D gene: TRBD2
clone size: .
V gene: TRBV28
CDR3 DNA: TGTGCCAGCAGTTTCCCCCCGGCGGGAGGGCCTTACGAGCAGTACTTC
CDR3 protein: CASSFPPAGGPYEQYF

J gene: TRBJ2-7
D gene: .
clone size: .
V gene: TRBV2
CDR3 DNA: TGTGCCAGCAGTGAGTTGGGGGCGGTTTACGAGCAGTACTTC
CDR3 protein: CASSELGAVYEQYF

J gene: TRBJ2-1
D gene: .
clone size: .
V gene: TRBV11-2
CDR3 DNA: TGTGCCAGCAATGGGCCCCCTCCCTACAATGAGCAGTTCTTC
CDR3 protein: CASNGPPPYNEQFF

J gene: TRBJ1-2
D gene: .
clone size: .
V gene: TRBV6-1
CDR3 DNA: TGTGCCAGCAGTGAAGTGGCACAGGCCAACTATGGCTACACCTTC
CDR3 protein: CASSEVAQANYGYTF

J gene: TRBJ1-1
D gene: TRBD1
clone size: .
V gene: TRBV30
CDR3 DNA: TGTGCCTGGAGTGGACAGGGTGGGACTGAAGCTTTCTTT
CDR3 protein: CAWSGQGGTEAFF

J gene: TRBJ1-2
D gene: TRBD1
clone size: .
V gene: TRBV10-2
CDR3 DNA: TGCGCCAGCAGTGACCCTCTAGGACAGGGGGCGCGGGGAGGCTACACCTTC
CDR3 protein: CASSDPLGQGARGGYTF

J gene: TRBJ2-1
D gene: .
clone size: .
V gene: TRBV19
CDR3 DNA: TGTGCCAGTAGTCCGGAAGGGGTTGAGCAGTTCTTC
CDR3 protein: CASSPEGVEQFF

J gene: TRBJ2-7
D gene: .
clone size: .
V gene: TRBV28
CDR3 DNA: TGTGCCAGCAGTGAGGACGGACTGGTTCCGGGATATTCTCATGCTTACGAGCAGTACTTC
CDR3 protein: CASSEDGLVPGYSHAYEQYF

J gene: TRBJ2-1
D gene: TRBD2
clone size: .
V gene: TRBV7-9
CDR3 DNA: TGTGCCAGCAGCTCGCCTAGCGGGAGGGGTGAGCAGTTCTTC
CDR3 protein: CASSSPSGRGEQFF

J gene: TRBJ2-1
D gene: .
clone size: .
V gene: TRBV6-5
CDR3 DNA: TGTGCCAGCAGTTACTCCGGGGAACCCTACAATGAGCAGTTCTTC
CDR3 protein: CASSYSGEPYNEQFF

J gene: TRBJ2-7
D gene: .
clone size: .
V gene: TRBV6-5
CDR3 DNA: TGTGCCAGCAGCCAGGACTTAAGATACGAGCAGTACTTC
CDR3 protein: CASSQDLRYEQYF

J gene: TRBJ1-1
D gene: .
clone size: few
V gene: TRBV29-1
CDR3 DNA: TGCAGCGCCGGGGACACTGAAGCTTTCTTT
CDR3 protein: CSAGDTEAFF

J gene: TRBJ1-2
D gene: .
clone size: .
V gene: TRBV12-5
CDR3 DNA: TGTGCTAGTGGTTTGTTCGGGAACGGCTACACCTTC
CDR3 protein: CASGLFGNGYTF

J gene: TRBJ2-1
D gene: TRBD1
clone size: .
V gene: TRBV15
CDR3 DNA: TGTGCCACCAGCACATACCGGGACAGCTATGAGCAGTTCTTC
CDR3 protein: CATSTYRDSYEQFF

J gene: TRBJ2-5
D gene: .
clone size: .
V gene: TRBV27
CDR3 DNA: TGTGCCAGCAGTTTATATCCGGGGGAGACCCAGTACTTC
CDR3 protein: CASSLYPGETQYF

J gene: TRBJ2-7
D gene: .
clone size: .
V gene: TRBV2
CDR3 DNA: TGTGCCAGCACTGACAGCGAGCTGGAGGAGCAGTACTTC
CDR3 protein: CASTDSELEEQYF

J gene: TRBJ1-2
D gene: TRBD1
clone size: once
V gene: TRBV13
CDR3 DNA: TGTGCCAGCAGCTTGGGTCAGGGGGCAGGGAACTATGGCTACACCTTC
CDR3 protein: CASSLGQGAGNYGYTF

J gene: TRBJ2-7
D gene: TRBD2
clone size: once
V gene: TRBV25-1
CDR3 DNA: TGTGCCATCGGGACTAGCGGGTCCTACGAGCAGTACTTC
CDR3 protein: CAIGTSGSYEQYF

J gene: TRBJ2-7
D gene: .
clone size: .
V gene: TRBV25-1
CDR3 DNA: TGTGCCAGCAGTGGTGATCTATCAAGCGGGACAAGCTTCTACGAGCAGTACTTC
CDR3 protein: CASSGDLSSGTSFYEQYF

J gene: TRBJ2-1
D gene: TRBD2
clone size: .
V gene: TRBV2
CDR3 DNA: TGTGCCAGCAGTGCGATCGGGACTAGCGGTAATGAGCAGTTCTTC
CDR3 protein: CASSAIGTSGNEQFF

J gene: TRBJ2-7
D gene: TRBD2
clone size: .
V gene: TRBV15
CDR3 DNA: TGTGCCACCAGCAGAAATCCTTTGGGACTAGCGGGTGCTAAGGACGAGCAGTACTTC
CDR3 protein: CATSRNPLGLAGAKDEQYF

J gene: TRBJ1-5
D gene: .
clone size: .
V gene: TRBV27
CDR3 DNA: TGTGCCAGCAGTCGGGGTAGCAATCAGCCCCAGCATTTT
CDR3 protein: CASSRGSNQPQHF

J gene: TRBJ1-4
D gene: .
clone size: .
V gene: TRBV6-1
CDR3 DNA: TGTGCCAGCAGTGAGGGACATCCCCTCCTCCAACTAATCGAAAAACTGTTTTTT
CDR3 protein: CASSEGHPLLQLIEKLFF

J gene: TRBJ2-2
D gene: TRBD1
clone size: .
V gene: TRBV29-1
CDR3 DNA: TGCAGCGTTGGACAGGGGGCGGGCACCGGGGAGCTGTTTTTT
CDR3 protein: CSVGQGAGTGELFF

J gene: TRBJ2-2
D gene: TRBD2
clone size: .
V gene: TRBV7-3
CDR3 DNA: TGTGCCAGCAGCTTAGAGGGGGTAGCGGGGGACACCGGGGAGCTGTTTTTT
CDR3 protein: CASSLEGVAGDTGELFF

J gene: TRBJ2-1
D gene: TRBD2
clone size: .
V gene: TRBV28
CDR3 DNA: TGTGCCAGCAGTCTGAACGGGAGGGCCCCCTTCTACAATGAGCAGTTCTTC
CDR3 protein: CASSLNGRAPFYNEQFF

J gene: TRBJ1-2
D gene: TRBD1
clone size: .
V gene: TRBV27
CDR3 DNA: TGTGCCAGCAGTCAAGGGACAGGGGGCGCGCGAGGCTACACCTTC
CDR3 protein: CASSQGTGGARGYTF

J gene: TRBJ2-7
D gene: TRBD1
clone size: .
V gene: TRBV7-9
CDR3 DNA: TGTGCCAGCAGGCCGGACAGGGGGAAGACCTACGAGCAGTACTTC
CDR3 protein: CASRPDRGKTYEQYF